These 4 T cell receptor beta chains share one sample of origin, sequenced in a study of PD-L1 blockade in urothelial cancer. The protocol was immunoSEQ multiplex PCR, while the TCRdb copy is restricted to in-frame clones and leaves out a portion. Of about 40,000 clones listed, approximately 86% were seen once; the top ten hold under 25%. Indicated time point: peripheral blood 6 weeks after treatment start. The starting material was PBMCs, obtained around atezolizumab (anti-PD-L1) treatment. These receptors were taken from a man in his fifties or sixties with urothelial cancer.

The J gene is TRBJ1-2, the V gene TRBV11-2, with D uncertain. This CDR3 has 17 amino acids. Looked up from germline, CDR1 is SGHAT and CDR2 is FQNNGV. The ends were cut back, 5 bases at V and 5 bases at J, with 24 bases in the middle. The DNA of the CDR3 is TGTGCCAGCAGCCCCCAAGGAAGGAGCCGCAATAATTATGGCTACACCTTC. Encoded protein: CASSPQGRSRNNYGYTF.

This clone was detected only once. V and J are TRBV18 and TRBJ2-1; TRBD2 matches 7 bases. The CDR3 has 17 residues. The V segment lost 2 bases and the J segment 0 bases; nucleotides outside the gene matches: 7. Germline loops: CDR1 KGHSH, CDR2 LQKENI. The CDR3: CASSPVSGGGSYNEQFF. The CDR3 coding sequence is TGTGCCAGCTCACCAGTAAGTGGCGGGGGCTCCTACAATGAGCAGTTCTTC. The entire variable domain, with the rest obtained from reference TRBV18 and TRBJ2-1, is as follows: NAGVMQNPRHLVRRRGQEARLRCSPMKGHSHVYWYRQLPEEGLKFMVYLQKENIIDESGMPKERFSAEFPKEGPSILRIQQVVRGDSAAYFCASSPVSGGGSYNEQFFGPGTRLTVL.

The chain combines TRBV11-2 with TRBJ2-7, with D uncertain. Germline CDR1 reads SGHAT; CDR2 reads FQNNGV. Trimming pared 0 bases from V and 2 bases from J, leaving 11 bases between. CDR3 length: 15 amino acids. The CDR3 DNA follows: TGTGCCAGCAGCTTAGAGGCTAGTAGTACCTACGAGCAGTACTTC. It translates to CASSLEASSTYEQYF.

Concerning this clone itself: In the same sample, other DNA sequences code for this CDR3. The chain employs TRBV19 and TRBJ2-2, with TRBD1 identical over 7 bases. The germline V gene has CDR1 LNHDA and CDR2 SQIVND (reference sequence). V shed 6 bases and J 2 bases; nucleotides not matched to a gene: 6. The CDR3 is 15 residues long. CDR3 residues: CASRRGGSNTGELFF. The CDR3 DNA reads TGTGCCAGTAGGAGAGGGGGCTCTAACACCGGGGAGCTGTTTTTT.